At least ten counts were recorded for the clone carrying this T cell receptor beta chain. Its antigen remains unidentified. The germline gives CDR1 SGDLS, CDR2 YYNGEE. The CDR3 contains 14 residues. Between the trimmed V and J ends, which lost 6 bases and 4 bases, there was a span of 14 bases. Amplification of TCR beta CDR3 regions was performed using RNA transcripts as template. HTBI primers were the set used in a first-round RT-PCR of the TCR CDR3. One entry per CDR3 protein results from TCRdb running MiXCR on the multiplex PCR reads. The data show about 420,000 distinct CDR3 sequences, more than 15% seen once. This sample was taken from a study of T cells in Graves' hyperthyroidism and ophthalmopathy. Study context: Peripheral blood was drawn at first diagnosis, prior to all treatment. Study-level points and caveats: A model of 13 V-J features distinguished ophthalmopathy from stable hyperthyroidism.

The sequence was obtained from a woman aged 18 to 35 with Graves' hyperthyroidism. The specimen sequenced was blood. J is TRBJ1-5 and V is TRBV9; no definite D call. The CDR3 here is CASTLGDSNQPQHF. As DNA, the CDR3 is TGTGCCAGCACCCTAGGAGACTCTAATCAGCCCCAGCATTTT.